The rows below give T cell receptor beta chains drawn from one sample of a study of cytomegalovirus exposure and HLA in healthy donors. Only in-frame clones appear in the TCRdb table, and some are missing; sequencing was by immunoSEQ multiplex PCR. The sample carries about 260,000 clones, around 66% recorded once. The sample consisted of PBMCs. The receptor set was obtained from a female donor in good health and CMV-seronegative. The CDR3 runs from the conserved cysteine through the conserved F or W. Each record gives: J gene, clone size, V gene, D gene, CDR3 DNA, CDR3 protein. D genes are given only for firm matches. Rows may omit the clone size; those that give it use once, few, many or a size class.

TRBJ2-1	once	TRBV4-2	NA	TGTGCCAGCAGCCAAGTCGGGGATGAGCAGTTCTTC	CASSQVGDEQFF
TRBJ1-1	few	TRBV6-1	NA	TGTGCCAGCAGTGCGTCAGGGGCCCGCGGAGAAGCTTTCTTT	CASSASGARGEAFF
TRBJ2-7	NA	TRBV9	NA	TGTGCCAGCAGCGCCCATACCCGGGACACAGGGTTGGTCCCCTACGAGCAGTACTTC	CASSAHTRDTGLVPYEQYF
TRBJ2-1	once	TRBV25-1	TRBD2	TGTGCCAGTAGCCGACTAGCGGGGTACAATGAGCAGTTCTTC	CASSRLAGYNEQFF
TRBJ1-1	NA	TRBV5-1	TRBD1	TGCGCCAGCAGCGAGTCGGACAGGGGAAGCACTGAAGCTTTCTTT	CASSESDRGSTEAFF
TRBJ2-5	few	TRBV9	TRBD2	TGTGCCAGCAGCGTAGGCGCTAGCGGGAGGGTAGGAGAGACCCAGTACTTC	CASSVGASGRVGETQYF
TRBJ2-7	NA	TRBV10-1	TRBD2	TGCGCCAGCAGTTATAGCGGGAGAGCCTACGAGCAGTACTTC	CASSYSGRAYEQYF
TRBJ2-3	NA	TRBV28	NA	TGTGCCAGCAGTTCCCGTCCGCGGACATCTAGCACAGATACGCAGTATTTT	CASSSRPRTSSTDTQYF
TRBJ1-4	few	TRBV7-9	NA	TGTTCCAGCAGCTTAAGAACCGCCAGGGGTTTAGAAAAACTGTTTTTT	CSSSLRTARGLEKLFF
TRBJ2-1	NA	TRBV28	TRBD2	TGTGCCAGCAGGCATCTTGGGCTAGCGGCGGATGAGCAGTTCTTC	CASRHLGLAADEQFF
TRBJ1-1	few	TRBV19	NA	TGTGCCAGTAGTATTGCGAGGAACACTGAAGCTTTCTTT	CASSIARNTEAFF
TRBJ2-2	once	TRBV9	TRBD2	TGTGCCAGCAGCTATCTAGCGGGAGGGAACACCGGGGAGCTGTTTTTT	CASSYLAGGNTGELFF
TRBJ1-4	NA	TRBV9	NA	TGTGCCAGCAGCGCATTAGGTCAGGGGCAGAGGGGTGAAAAACTGTTTTTT	CASSALGQGQRGEKLFF
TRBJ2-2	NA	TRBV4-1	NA	TGCGCCAGCAGCCAAGTGGAGCGGGACACCGGGGAGCTGTTTTTT	CASSQVERDTGELFF
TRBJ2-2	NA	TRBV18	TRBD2	TGTGCCAGCTCACCGGGACTAGCGGGAACCGGGGAGCTGTTTTTT	CASSPGLAGTGELFF
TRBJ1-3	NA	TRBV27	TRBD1	TGTGCCAGCAGTTTATCAAGGGGGCGAGGAAACACCATATATTTT	CASSLSRGRGNTIYF
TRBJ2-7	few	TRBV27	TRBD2	TGTGCCAGCAGTTCCCGGGGGACTAGCGGGAGTGGACACTACGAGCAGTACTTC	CASSSRGTSGSGHYEQYF
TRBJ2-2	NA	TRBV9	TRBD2	TGTGCCAGCAGCGTAGACGGGACTAGCGGGAACGACGGGGAGCTGTTTTTT	CASSVDGTSGNDGELFF
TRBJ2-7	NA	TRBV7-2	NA	TGTGCCAGCAGCTTAGTACCCTACGAGCAGTACTTC	CASSLVPYEQYF
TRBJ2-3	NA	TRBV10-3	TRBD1	TGTGCCATCAGTGATGGACAGGGGACACTCACAGATACGCAGTATTTT	CAISDGQGTLTDTQYF
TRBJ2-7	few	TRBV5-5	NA	TGTGCCAGCAGCGGTGGCGGAGGGTTATACGAGCAGTACTTC	CASSGGGGLYEQYF
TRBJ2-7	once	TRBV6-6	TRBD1	TGTGCCAGCAGGGGACAGGGGAGCACCTACGAGCAGTACTTC	CASRGQGSTYEQYF
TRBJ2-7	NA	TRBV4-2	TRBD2	TGTGCCAGCAGCCGACGGGGGGACTCCTACGAGCAGTACTTC	CASSRRGDSYEQYF
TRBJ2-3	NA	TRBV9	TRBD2	TGTGCCAGCGGCGCCGGTCTAGCGGGAGCAGATACGCAGTATTTT	CASGAGLAGADTQYF
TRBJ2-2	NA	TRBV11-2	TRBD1	TGTGCCAGCAGCGACGCTCGACAGGGGTACACCGGGGAGCTGTTTTTT	CASSDARQGYTGELFF
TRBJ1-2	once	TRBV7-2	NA	TGTGCCAGCAGCCCCGGAGTTAACTATGGCTACACCTTC	CASSPGVNYGYTF
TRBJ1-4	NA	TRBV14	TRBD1	TGTGCCAGCAGCCAAGATACAGGGGTGAGGAAAGAAAAACTGTTTTTT	CASSQDTGVRKEKLFF
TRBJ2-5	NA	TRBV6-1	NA	TGTGCCAGTAGGAATGGCAGGTCGTACCAAGAGACCCAGTACTTC	CASRNGRSYQETQYF
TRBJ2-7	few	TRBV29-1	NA	TGCAGCGCCGGTTCGAACGAGCAGTACTTC	CSAGSNEQYF
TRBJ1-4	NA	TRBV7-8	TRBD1	TGTGCCAGCAGCTTAGAGTCAACAGGGGGCAGGGATAATGAAAAACTGTTTTTT	CASSLESTGGRDNEKLFF
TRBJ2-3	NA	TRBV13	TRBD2	TGTGCCAGCAGCTTAGCCCCCCTAGCGGGAGTCCTAGATACGCAGTATTTT	CASSLAPLAGVLDTQYF
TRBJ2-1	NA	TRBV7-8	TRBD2	TGTGCCAGCAGCCAACCGGGACTAGCGGGAGGAAATGAGCAGTTCTTC	CASSQPGLAGGNEQFF
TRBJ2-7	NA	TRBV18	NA	TGTGCCAGCTCCCAGGGGTTCTACGAGCAGTACTTC	CASSQGFYEQYF
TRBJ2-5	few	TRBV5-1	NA	TGCGCCAGCAGCTTGGCCGTTCAAGAGACCCAGTACTTC	CASSLAVQETQYF
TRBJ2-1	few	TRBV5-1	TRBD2	TGCGCCAGCAGCTTGAGGACTAGCGGGACGGATGAGCAGTTCTTC	CASSLRTSGTDEQFF
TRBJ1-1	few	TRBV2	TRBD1	TGTGCCAGTACAGGGGGTATGAACACTGAAGCTTTCTTT	CASTGGMNTEAFF
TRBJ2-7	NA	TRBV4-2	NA	TGTGCCAGCACCCTAAATCCGGGACTGGATTCCTACGAGCAGTACTTC	CASTLNPGLDSYEQYF
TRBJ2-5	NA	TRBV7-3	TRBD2	TGTGCCAGCAGCCGGGGGGAAGGGGAGACCCAGTACTTC	CASSRGEGETQYF
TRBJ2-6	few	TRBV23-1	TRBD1	TGCGCCAGCAGTCCTAGGGACAGTAAACTTATATCTGGGGCCAACGTCCTGACTTTC	CASSPRDSKLISGANVLTF
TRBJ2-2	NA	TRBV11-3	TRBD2	TGTGCCAGCAGCTTAATAGCGCTAGCGGGAGTCTACACCGGGGAGCTGTTTTTT	CASSLIALAGVYTGELFF
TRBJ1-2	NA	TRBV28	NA	TGTGCCAGCAGAGCCCGTGGCTACACCTTC	CASRARGYTF
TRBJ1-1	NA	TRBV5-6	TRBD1	TGTGCCAGCAGCGCTAGCGACAGGGTCCCGAACACTGAAGCTTTCTTT	CASSASDRVPNTEAFF
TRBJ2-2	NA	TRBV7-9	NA	TGTGCCAGCAGCTCGAGGACAGCGAACACCGGGGAGCTGTTTTTT	CASSSRTANTGELFF
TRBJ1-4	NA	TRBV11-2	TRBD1	TGTGCCAGCAGGGACAGGGGGGGTGCTAATGAAAAACTGTTTTTT	CASRDRGGANEKLFF
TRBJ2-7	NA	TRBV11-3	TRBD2	TGTGCCAGCAGCTTACCCCCCGGGACTAGCGGGAGAAACGAGCAGTACTTC	CASSLPPGTSGRNEQYF
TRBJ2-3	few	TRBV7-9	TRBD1	TGTGCCAGCAGCTCGGGACAGTCCACAGATACGCAGTATTTT	CASSSGQSTDTQYF
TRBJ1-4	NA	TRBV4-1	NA	TGCGCCAGCAGCCAAGTACAGGGTTTCGGAAAACTGTTTTTT	CASSQVQGFGKLFF
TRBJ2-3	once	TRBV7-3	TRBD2	TGTGCCAGCAGTCGGACTAGCGGGAGAACAGATACGCAGTATTTT	CASSRTSGRTDTQYF
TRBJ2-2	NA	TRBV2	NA	TGTGCCAGCAGTGAAGCCGGCGGGAACACCGGGGAGCTGTTTTTT	CASSEAGGNTGELFF
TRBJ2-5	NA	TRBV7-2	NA	TGTGCCAGCAGCTTTCGGGGGGCAGAGACCCAGTACTTC	CASSFRGAETQYF
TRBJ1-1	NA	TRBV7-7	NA	TGTGCTAGCACCGTATGGCGAGGGCTGAGAAGGCCCGTCCTGAGATGGACTGAAGCTTTCTTT	CASTVWRGLRRPVLRWTEAFF
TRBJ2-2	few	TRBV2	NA	TGTGCCAGCAGGGCCTATAGCGGGACAGATACCGGGGAGCTGTTTTTT	CASRAYSGTDTGELFF
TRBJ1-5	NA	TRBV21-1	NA	TGTGCCAGCAGCAATGAGAGGGGAGGCTCGAATCAGCCCCAGCATTTT	CASSNERGGSNQPQHF
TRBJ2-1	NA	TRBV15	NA	TGTGCCACCAGAAGGCCCCCCGGGACTGATGCTGAGCAGTTCTTC	CATRRPPGTDAEQFF